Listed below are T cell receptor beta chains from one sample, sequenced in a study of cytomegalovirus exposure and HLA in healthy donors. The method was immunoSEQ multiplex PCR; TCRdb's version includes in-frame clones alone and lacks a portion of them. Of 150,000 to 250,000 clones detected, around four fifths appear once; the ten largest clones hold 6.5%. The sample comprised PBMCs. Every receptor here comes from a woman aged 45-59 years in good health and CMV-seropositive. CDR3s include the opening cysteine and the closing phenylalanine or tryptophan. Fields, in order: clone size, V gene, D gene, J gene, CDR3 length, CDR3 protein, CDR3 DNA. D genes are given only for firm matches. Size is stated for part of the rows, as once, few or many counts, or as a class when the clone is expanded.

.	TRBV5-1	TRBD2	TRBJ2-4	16	CASSMGLAGGENIQYF	TGCGCCAGCAGCATGGGACTAGCGGGAGGAGAAAACATTCAGTACTTC
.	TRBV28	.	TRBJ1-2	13	CASSLQGSIGYTF	TGTGCCAGCAGTTTACAGGGCTCTATTGGCTACACCTTC
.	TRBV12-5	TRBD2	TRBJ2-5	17	CASGPGLAGVRQETQYF	TGTGCTAGTGGCCCCGGACTAGCGGGAGTGAGGCAAGAGACCCAGTACTTC
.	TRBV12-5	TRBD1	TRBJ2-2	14	CASGRDSSLGELFF	TGTGCTAGTGGCCGGGACAGTTCTCTCGGGGAGCTGTTTTTT
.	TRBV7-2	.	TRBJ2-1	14	CASSNRREGDEQFF	TGTGCCAGCAGCAACCGTCGAGAGGGCGATGAGCAGTTCTTC
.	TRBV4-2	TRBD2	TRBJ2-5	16	CASSLGSGNDQETQYF	TGTGCCAGCAGCCTGGGTAGCGGGAATGATCAAGAGACCCAGTACTTC
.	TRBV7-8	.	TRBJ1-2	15	CASSLRLEANYGYTF	TGTGCCAGCAGCCTCCGACTGGAGGCTAACTATGGCTACACCTTC
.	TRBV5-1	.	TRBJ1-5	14	CASSLESGNQPQHF	TGCGCCAGCAGCTTGGAGTCAGGTAATCAGCCCCAGCATTTT
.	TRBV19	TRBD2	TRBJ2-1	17	CASSPLPIAGDYNEQFF	TGTGCCAGTAGCCCCCTCCCGATAGCGGGTGACTACAATGAGCAGTTCTTC
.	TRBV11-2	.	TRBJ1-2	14	CASSAQQGTGGYTF	TGTGCCAGCAGCGCCCAACAGGGCACGGGTGGCTACACCTTC
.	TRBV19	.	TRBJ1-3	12	CASSAFLNTIYF	TGTGCCAGTAGTGCGTTTCTGAACACCATATATTTT
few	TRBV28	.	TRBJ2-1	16	CASSTRLVHVYNEQFF	TGTGCCAGCAGTACCCGACTAGTCCATGTCTACAATGAGCAGTTCTTC
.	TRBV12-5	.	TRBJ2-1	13	CASGSSTYNEQFF	TGTGCTAGTGGTTCCTCTACCTACAATGAGCAGTTCTTC
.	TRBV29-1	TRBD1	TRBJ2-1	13	CSVTGTGGNEQFF	TGCAGCGTCACCGGGACAGGGGGGAATGAGCAGTTCTTC
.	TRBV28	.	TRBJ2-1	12	CASSSQYNEQFF	TGTGCCAGCAGTAGTCAGTACAATGAGCAGTTCTTC
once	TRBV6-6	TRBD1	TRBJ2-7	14	CASRRIRDSYEQYF	TGTGCCAGCAGGCGGATCCGGGACAGCTACGAGCAGTACTTC
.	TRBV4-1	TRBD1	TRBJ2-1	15	CASSPGQGPYNEQFF	TGCGCCAGCAGCCCAGGACAGGGGCCTTACAATGAGCAGTTCTTC
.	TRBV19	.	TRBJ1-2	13	CASSPTGFGGYTF	TGTGCCAGTAGCCCTACAGGGTTTGGTGGCTACACCTTC
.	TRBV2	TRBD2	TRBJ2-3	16	CASTSVGGGLTDTQYF	TGTGCCAGCACCAGCGTCGGCGGGGGGTTAACAGATACGCAGTATTTT
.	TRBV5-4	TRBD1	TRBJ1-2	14	CASSLQGASDGYTF	TGTGCCAGCAGCTTACAGGGGGCGTCCGATGGCTACACCTTC
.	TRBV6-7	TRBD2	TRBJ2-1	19	CASSYCLGLAGHSYNEQFF	TGTGCCAGCAGTTACTGCCTGGGACTAGCGGGACACTCCTACAATGAGCAGTTCTTC
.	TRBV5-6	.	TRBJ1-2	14	CASSLNRVNYGYTF	TGTGCCAGCAGCCTCAACAGGGTTAACTATGGCTACACCTTC
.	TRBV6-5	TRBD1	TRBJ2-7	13	CASSRTGGGEQYF	TGTGCCAGCAGCAGGACAGGGGGAGGCGAGCAGTACTTC